This T cell receptor beta chain was recorded in a study of OX40 agonist ivuxolimab in advanced cancers. About the research overall: Under the entry rules, prior anti-PD-1, anti-PD-L1 or anti-CTLA-4 therapy was allowed, and about 40% had some. Partial responses were achieved by three patients, of whom one had hepatocellular carcinoma and two had cutaneous melanoma.

Profiled with immunoSEQ multiplex PCR; TCRdb holds only in-frame clones, not every one. Of under 85,000 clones in the sample, over 90% were seen once. With regard to this clone: As yet, its antigen is unknown.

Trimming stripped 0 bases from V and 2 bases from J, with 13 bases between. This CDR3 has 17 residues. From germline, CDR1 is SGHDN and CDR2 FVKESK. Study-wide findings and caveats: Partial responders dosed at 0.1-3.0 mg/kg displayed clonal expansion ranking among the lowest.

The sequencing used CD4+ or CD8+ T cells sorted from blood, collected in a trial of the OX40 agonist ivuxolimab. The chain uses TRBV14 and TRBJ2-2; D is perhaps TRBD2 (6 bases). The origin of this receptor is an adult with an advanced solid tumor such as melanoma, head and neck, liver or kidney cancer. For the CDR3, the DNA is TGTGCCAGCAGCCAAGATCGTTGGAGGGGTAACACCGGGGAGCTGTTTTTT. It is translated as CASSQDRWRGNTGELFF.